This T cell receptor (beta chain) originates from a study of shared clonotypes between healthy human individuals. On this clone: Antigen specificity is unknown.

After removal of 3 bases from V and 4 bases from J, the junction contained 9 bases not matched to a gene. CDR1 and CDR2 (germline): SGDLS, YYNGEE. CDR3 length: 16 amino acids. The assay was immunoSEQ multiplex PCR, and TCRdb's table has in-frame clones only and misses some. The sample comprises about 1,900,000 clones, about 95% of which are singletons, and 1% to 1.5% rests with the top ten. As defined, naive CD8 cells were CD45RO-negative and positively selected for CCR7, with terminally differentiated effector memory CD45RA+ cells excluded. Study conclusions and caveats: Across subsets, estimated richness was generally greater for naive than for memory populations. A few donors showed sharing of about 4.7% of naive CD4 clonotypes. Rarefaction revealed incomplete sorted-subset sequencing despite large depth. Clonotypes not shared had lower generation probabilities than those common to all four donors.

The V gene is TRBV9, the J gene TRBJ2-3; 9 bases line up with TRBD2. The sequenced sample was naive CD8+ T cells sorted from blood. The TCR originated in a man in his late teens or twenties in good health. CDR3 sequence: CASSGDLAGRADTQYF. In nucleotides, the CDR3 is TGTGCCAGCAGCGGGGATCTAGCGGGACGGGCAGATACGCAGTATTTT.